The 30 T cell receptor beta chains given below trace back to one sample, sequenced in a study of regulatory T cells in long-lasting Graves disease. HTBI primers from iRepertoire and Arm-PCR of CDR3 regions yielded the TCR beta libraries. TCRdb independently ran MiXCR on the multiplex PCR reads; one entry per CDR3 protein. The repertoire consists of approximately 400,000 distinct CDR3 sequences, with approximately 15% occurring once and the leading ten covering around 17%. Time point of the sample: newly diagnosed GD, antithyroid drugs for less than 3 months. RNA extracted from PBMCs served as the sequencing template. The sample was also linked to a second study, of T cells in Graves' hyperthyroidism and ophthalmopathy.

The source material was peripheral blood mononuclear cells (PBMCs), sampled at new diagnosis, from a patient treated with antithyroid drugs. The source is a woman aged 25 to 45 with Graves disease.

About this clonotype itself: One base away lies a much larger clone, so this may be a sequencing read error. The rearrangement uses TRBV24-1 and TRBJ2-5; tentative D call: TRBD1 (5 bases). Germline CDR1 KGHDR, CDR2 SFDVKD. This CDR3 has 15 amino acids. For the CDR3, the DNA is TGTGTCACCAGTGATTTGGCCAGGGACCAAGAGACCCAGTACTTC. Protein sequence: CVTSDLARDQETQYF.

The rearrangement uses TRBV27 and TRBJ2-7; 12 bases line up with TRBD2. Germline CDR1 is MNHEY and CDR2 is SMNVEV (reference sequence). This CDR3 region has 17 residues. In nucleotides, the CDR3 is TGTGCGTCAGCAGCTAGGCCCGTACTAGCGGGAGGTTACGAGCAGTACTTC. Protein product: CASAARPVLAGGYEQYF.

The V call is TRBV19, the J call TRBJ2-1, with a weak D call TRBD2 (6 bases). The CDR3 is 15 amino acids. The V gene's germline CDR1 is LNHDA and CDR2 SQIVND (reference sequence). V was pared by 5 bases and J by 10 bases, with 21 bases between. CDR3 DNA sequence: TGTGCCAGTAGTCCCTCCGGGGACTCATCCTACGAGCAGTTCTTC. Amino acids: CASSPSGDSSYEQFF.

The CDR3 DNA reads as TGCAGTGTGAGTCGGGGCCCAGGCTACAATGAGCAGTTCTTC. It translates to CSVSRGPGYNEQFF. The J gene is TRBJ2-1, the V gene TRBV20-1; D may be TRBD1 or TRBD2 (5 bases each). Deletions cut 7 bases from V and 3 bases from J, with 16 bases between. Germline V lookup: CDR1 DFQATT, CDR2 SNEGSKA (reference sequence). The CDR3 extends over 14 amino acids.

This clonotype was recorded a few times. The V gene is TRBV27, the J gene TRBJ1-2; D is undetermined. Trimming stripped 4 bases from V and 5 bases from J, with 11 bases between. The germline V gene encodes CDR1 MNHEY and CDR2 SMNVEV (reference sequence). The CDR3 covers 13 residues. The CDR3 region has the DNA TGTGCCAGCAGTTATACACGTAATTATGGCTACACCTTC. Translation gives CASSYTRNYGYTF.

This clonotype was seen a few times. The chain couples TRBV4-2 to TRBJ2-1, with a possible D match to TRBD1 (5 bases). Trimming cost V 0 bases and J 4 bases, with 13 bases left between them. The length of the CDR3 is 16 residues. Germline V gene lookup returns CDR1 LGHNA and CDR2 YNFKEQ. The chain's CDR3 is CASSQEDGAMYNEQFF. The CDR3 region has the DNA TGTGCCAGCAGCCAAGAAGATGGGGCCATGTACAATGAGCAGTTCTTC.

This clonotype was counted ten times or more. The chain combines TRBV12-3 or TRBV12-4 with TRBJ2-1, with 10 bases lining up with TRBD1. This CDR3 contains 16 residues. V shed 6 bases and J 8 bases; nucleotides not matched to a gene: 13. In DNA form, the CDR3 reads TGTGCCAGCAGGACCGCCGGGACAGGGGTTCTCGATGAGCAGTTCTTC. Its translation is CASRTAGTGVLDEQFF.

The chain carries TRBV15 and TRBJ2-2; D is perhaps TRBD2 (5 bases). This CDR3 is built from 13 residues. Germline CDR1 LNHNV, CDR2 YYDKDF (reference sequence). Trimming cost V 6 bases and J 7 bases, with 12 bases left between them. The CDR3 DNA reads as TGTGCCACCAGTTTTCGGGCGGGCGGGGAGCTGTTTTTT. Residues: CATSFRAGGELFF.

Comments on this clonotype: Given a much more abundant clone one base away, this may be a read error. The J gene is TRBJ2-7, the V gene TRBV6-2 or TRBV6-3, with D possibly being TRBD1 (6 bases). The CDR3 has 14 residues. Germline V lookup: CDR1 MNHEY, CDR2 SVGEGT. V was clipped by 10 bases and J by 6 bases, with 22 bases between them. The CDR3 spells CATSRDRFNCEQYF. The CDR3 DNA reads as TGTGCCACTTCGAGAGACAGGTTCAACTGCGAGCAGTACTTC.

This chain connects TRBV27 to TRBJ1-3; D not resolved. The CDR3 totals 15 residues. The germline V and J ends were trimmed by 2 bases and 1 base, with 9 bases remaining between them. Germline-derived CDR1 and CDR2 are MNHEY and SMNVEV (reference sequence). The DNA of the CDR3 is TGTGCCAGCAGTTTAACTGGCAGATCTGGAAACACCATATATTTT. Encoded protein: CASSLTGRSGNTIYF.

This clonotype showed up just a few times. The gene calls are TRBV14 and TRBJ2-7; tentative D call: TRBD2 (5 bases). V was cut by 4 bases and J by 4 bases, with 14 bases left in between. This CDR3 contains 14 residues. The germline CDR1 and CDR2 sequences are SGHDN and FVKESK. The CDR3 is CASSPYGETYEQYF. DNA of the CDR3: TGTGCCAGCAGCCCCTACGGGGAAACATACGAGCAGTACTTC.

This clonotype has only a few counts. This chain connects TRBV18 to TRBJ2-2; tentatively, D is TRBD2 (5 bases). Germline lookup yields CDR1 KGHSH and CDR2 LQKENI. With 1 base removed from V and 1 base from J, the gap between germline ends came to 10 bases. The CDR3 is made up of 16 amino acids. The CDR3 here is CASSPLPAENTGELFF. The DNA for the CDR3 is TGTGCCAGCTCACCACTTCCAGCGGAGAACACCGGGGAGCTGTTTTTT.

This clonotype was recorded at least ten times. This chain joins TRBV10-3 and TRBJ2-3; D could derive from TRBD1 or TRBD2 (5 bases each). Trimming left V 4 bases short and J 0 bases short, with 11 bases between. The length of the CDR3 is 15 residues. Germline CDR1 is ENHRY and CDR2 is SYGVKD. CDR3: CAISVGTASTDTQYF. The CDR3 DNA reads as TGTGCCATCAGTGTCGGGACGGCTAGCACAGATACGCAGTATTTT.

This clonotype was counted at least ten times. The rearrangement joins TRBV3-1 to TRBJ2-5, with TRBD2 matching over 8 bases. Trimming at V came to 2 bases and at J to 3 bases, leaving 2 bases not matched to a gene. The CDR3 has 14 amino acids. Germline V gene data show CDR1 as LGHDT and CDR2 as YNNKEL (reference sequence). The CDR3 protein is CASSQQREKETQYF. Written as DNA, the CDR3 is TGTGCCAGCAGCCAACAGCGGGAGAAAGAGACCCAGTACTTC.

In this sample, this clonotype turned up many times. The CDR3 nucleotides read TGTGCCAGCAGCCAAGTACTGAACACCGGGGAGCTGTTTTTT. It specifies CASSQVLNTGELFF. The chain uses TRBV3-1 and TRBJ2-2; D is unresolved. V shed 1 base and J shed 1 base, with 4 bases lying between them. The CDR3 length is 14 residues. Germline loops: CDR1 LGHDT, CDR2 YNNKEL (reference sequence).

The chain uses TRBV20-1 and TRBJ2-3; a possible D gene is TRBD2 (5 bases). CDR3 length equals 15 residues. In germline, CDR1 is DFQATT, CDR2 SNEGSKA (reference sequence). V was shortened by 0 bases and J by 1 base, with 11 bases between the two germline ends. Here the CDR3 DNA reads TGCAGTGCTAGAGATGTAAGCGGAGGCACAGATACGCAGTATTTT. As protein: CSARDVSGGTDTQYF.

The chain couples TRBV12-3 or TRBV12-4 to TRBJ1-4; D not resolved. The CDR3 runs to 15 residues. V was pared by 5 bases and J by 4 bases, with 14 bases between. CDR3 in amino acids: CASSPAGRVNEKLFF. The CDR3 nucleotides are TGTGCCAGCAGTCCGGCGGGCAGAGTTAATGAAAAACTGTTTTTT.

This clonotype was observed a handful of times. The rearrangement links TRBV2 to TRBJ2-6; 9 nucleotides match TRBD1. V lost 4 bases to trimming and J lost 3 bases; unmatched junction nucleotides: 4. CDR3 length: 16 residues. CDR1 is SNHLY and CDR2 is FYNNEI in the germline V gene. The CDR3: CASSGTGGVGANVLTF. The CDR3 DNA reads TGTGCCAGCAGTGGTACAGGGGGCGTTGGGGCCAACGTCCTGACTTTC.

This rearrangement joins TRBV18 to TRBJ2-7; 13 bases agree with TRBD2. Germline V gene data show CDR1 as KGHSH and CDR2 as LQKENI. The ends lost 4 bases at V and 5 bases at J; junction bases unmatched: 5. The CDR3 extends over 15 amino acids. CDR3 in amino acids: CASSLLAGGSDEQYF. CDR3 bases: TGTGCCAGCTCACTACTAGCGGGAGGGAGTGACGAGCAGTACTTC.

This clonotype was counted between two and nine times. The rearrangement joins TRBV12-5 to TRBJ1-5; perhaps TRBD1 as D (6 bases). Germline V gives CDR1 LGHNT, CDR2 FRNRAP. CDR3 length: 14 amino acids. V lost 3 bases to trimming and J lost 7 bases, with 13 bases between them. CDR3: CASGFSRGGQPQHF. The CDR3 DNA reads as TGTGCTAGTGGTTTTAGCAGGGGAGGACAGCCCCAGCATTTT.

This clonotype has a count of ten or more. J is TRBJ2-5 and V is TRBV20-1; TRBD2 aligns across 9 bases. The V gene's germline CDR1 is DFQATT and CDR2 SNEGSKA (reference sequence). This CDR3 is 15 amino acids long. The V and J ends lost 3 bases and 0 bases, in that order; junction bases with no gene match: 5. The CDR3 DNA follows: TGCAGTGCTAGGCCTAGCGGGACTTACCAAGAGACCCAGTACTTC. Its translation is CSARPSGTYQETQYF.

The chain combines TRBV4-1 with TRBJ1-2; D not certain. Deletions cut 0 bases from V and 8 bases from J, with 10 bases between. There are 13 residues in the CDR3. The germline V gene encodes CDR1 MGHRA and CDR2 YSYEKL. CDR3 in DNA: TGCGCCAGCAGCCAAGATCCGGGCGTAGGCTACACCTTC. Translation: CASSQDPGVGYTF.

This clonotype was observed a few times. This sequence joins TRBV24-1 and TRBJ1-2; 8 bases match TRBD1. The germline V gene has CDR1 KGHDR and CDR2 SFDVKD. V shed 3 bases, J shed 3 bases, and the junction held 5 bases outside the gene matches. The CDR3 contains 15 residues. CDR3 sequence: CATSDQTGVDYGYTF. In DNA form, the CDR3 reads TGTGCCACCAGTGATCAGACAGGGGTGGACTATGGCTACACCTTC.

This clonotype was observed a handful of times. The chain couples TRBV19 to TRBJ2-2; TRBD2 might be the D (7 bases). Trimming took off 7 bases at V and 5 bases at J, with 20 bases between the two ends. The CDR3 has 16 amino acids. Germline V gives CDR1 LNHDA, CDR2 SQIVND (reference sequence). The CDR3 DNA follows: TGTGCCAGTATTCTATCGGGGGGCGTTAAGACCGGGGAGCTGTTTTTT. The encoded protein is CASILSGGVKTGELFF.

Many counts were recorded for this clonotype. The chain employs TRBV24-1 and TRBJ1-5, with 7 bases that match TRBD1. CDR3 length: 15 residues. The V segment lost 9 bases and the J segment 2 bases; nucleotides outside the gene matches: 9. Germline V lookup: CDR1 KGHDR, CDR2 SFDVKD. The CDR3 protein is CATSGGGAGNQPQHF. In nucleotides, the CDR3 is TGTGCCACCTCGGGAGGGGGCGCGGGCAATCAGCCCCAGCATTTT.

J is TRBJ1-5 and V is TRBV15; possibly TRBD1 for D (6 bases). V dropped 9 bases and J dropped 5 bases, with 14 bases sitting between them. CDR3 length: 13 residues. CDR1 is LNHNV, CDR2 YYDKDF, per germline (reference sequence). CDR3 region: CATSDSGDQPQHF. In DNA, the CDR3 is TGTGCCACTAGCGACTCAGGGGATCAGCCCCAGCATTTT.

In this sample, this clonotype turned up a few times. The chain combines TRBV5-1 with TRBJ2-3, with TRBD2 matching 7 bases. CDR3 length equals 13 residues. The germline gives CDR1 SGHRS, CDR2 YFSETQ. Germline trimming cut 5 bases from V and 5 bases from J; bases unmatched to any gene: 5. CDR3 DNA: TGCGCCAGCAGACGGGAGGTTAAAGATACGCAGTATTTT. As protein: CASRREVKDTQYF.

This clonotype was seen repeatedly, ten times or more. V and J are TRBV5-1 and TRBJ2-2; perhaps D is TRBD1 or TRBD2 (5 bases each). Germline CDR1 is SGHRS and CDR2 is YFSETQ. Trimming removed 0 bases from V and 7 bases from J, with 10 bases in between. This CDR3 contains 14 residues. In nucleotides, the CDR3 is TGCGCCAGCAGCTTGGGGGACGAGATCGGGGAGCTGTTTTTT. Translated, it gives CASSLGDEIGELFF.

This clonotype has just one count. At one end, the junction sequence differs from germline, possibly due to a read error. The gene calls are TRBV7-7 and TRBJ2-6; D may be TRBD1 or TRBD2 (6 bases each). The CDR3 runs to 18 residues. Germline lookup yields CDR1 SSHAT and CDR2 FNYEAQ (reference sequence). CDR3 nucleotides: TGTGCTAGCAGCTCCCACCTTCGCGGGACATCTGGGGCCAACGTCCTGACTTTC. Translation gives CASSSHLRGTSGANVLTF.

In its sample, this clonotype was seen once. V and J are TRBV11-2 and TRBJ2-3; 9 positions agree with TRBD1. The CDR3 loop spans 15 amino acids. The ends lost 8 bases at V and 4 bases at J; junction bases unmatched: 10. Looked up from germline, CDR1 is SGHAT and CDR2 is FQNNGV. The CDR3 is CASGITGGNADTQYF. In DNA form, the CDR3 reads TGTGCCAGCGGGATAACAGGGGGCAACGCAGATACGCAGTATTTT.